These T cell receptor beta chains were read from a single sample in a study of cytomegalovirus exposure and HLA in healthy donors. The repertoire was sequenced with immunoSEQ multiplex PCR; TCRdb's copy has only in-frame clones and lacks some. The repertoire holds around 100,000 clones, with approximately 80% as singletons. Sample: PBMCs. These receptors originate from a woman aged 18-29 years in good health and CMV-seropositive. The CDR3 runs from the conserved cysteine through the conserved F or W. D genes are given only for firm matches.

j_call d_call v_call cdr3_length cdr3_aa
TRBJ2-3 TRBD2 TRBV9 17 CASSVAGGEGRADTQYF
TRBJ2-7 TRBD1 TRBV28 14 CASSLSGTDYEQYF
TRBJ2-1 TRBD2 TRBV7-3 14 CASSSSGRDNEQFF
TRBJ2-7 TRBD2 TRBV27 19 CASSGYRGRILAGVDEQYF
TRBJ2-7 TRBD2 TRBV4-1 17 CASSQFPAVAGTYEQYF
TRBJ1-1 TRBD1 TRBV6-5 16 CASSYPPGQAGVEAFF
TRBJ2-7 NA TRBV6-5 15 CASSYYSGPTYEQYF
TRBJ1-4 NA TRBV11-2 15 CASSLVPREKEKLFF
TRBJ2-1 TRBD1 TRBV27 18 CASSPWTGGAGRPNEQFF
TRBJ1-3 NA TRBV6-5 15 CASSYRGASGNTIYF
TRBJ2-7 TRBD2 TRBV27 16 CASSSTLAGSAYEQYF
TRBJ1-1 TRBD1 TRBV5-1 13 CASSLTGGTEAFF
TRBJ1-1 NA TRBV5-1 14 CASSLAIVGSKAFF
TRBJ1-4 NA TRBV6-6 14 CASSKTGTNEKLFF
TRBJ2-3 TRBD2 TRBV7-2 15 CASSLEGSGRDTQYF